This T cell receptor beta chain was sequenced in a study of OX40 agonist ivuxolimab in advanced cancers. The germline V gene encodes CDR1 SGHNT and CDR2 YYREEE (reference sequence). CDR3 length: 16 residues. V trimming: 1 base; J trimming: 0 bases; junction bases outside the gene matches: 4. Clones were sequenced by immunoSEQ multiplex PCR, and TCRdb holds only the in-frame ones, with some missing. The sample yields about 72,000 clones, approximately 90% seen once. This sample comprised CD4+ or CD8+ T cells sorted from blood, obtained in a trial of the OX40 agonist ivuxolimab. The source of this sequence is an adult with an advanced solid tumor such as melanoma, head and neck, liver or kidney cancer. V is TRBV5-4 and J is TRBJ2-1; 7 nucleotides match TRBD2. The chain's CDR3 is CASSLRTGGSYNEQFF. The CDR3 DNA is TGTGCCAGCAGCTTGAGAACGGGAGGCTCCTACAATGAGCAGTTCTTC.